This TCR beta chain originates from a study of T cells in localized non-small cell lung cancer. Whole-study results and caveats: Uninvolved adjacent lung showed higher T cell clonality than tumor.

The V segment lost 6 bases and the J segment 3 bases; nucleotides outside the gene matches: 5. The CDR3 sequence is 13 residues long. Germline V lookup: CDR1 SQVTM, CDR2 ANQGSEA. Note on this clone: The antigen remains unidentified.

Sequenced by immunoSEQ multiplex PCR; TCRdb stores in-frame clones only, minus some. The data show around 21,000 clones, about 89% seen once. The sequence derives from an older male donor with stage I lung adenocarcinoma. The genes are TRBV29-1 and TRBJ2-7; 10 nucleotides agree with TRBD1. Specimen: peripheral blood, collected before any cancer treatment. The chain's CDR3 is CSVLRTGGYEQYF. The CDR3 region has the DNA TGCAGCGTACTACGGACAGGGGGCTACGAGCAGTACTTC.